This T cell receptor (beta chain) was sequenced during a study of CD8 T cells in ankylosing spondylitis. Germline V gene lookup returns CDR1 SGHDN and CDR2 FVKESK. The CDR3 contains 15 residues. The V end lost 2 bases, the J end lost 3 bases, and 10 bases lay between the germline ends. Whole-study findings and limits: In synovial fluid and blood from reactive arthritis, some motif variants were previously reported. Disease-linked clones bore a CD8+ phenotype and were relatively rare in peripheral blood.

TCRdb analysed the 5' RACE reads with MiXCR anew, one entry per CDR3 protein. The data contain about 130,000 distinct CDR3 sequences, over 10% of them singletons. Of note for this clonotype: As yet, its antigen is unknown.

The V and J genes are TRBV14 and TRBJ2-2; D is ambiguous. Sample: blood, either unsorted or a sorted T cell fraction (not recorded which). This TCR derives from a female donor with ankylosing spondylitis or in good health (not recorded which). The CDR3 is CASSQSQHYTGELFF. The CDR3 DNA is TGTGCCAGCAGCCAATCCCAGCACTACACCGGGGAGCTGTTTTTT. The complete variable domain, with remaining parts taken from reference TRBV14 and TRBJ2-2, reads EAGVTQFPSHSVIEKGQTVTLRCDPISGHDNLYWYRRVMGKEIKFLLHFVKESKQDESGMPNNRFLAERTGGTYSTLKVQPAELEDSGVYFCASSQSQHYTGELFFGEGSRLTVL.